The following is a T cell receptor beta chain sequence with its context. The entry originates in a study of T cell responses to AZD1222 COVID-19 vaccine. CDR3 length equals 15 residues. Germline V gene data show CDR1 as SGDLS and CDR2 as YYNGEE. Trimming removed 0 bases at V and 9 bases at J, with 16 bases between. Only in-frame clones appear in the TCRdb table, and some are missing; sequencing was by immunoSEQ multiplex PCR. The sample has around 75,000 clones; roughly 85% are singletons. This chain links TRBV9 with TRBJ1-5, with D uncertain. The specimen comprised peripheral blood, sampled on day 0 of AZD1222 vaccination. The receptor comes from an adult in good health. The CDR3 region is CASSVEDGRTTPQHF. CDR3 nucleotides: TGTGCCAGCAGCGTAGAAGACGGGCGGACGACGCCCCAGCATTTT.